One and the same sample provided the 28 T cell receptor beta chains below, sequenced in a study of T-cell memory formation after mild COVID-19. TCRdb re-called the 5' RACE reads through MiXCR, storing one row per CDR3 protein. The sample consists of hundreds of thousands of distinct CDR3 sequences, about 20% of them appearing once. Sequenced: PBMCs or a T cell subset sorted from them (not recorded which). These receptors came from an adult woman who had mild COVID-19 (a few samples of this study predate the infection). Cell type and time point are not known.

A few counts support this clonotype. The CDR3 loop reads CASSQVAGSGNQPQHF. The CDR3 DNA reads as TGCGCCAGCAGCCAAGTTGCGGGGAGCGGCAATCAGCCCCAGCATTTT. This chain joins TRBV4-1 and TRBJ1-5; D uncertain. The V end was cut by 1 base, the J end by 2 bases, with 12 bases between. The CDR3 contains 16 residues. Germline V gene data show CDR1 as MGHRA and CDR2 as YSYEKL.

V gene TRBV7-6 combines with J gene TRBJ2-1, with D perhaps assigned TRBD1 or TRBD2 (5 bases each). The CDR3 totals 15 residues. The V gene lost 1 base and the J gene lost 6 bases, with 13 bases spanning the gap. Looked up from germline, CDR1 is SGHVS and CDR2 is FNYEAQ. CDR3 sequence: CASSLEMGPINEQFF. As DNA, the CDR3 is TGTGCCAGCAGCTTAGAAATGGGACCGATCAATGAGCAGTTCTTC.

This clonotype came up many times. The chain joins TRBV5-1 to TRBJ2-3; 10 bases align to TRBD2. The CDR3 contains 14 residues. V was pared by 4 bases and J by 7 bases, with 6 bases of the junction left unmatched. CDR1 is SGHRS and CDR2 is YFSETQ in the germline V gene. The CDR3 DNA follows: TGCGCCAGCAGCCCGAGCGGGGGGGCCTATACGCAGTATTTT. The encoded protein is CASSPSGGAYTQYF.

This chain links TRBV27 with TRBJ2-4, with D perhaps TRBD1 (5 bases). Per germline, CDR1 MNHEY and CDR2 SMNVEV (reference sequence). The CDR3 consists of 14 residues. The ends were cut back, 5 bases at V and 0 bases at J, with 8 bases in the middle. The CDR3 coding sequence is TGTGCCAGCAGTGGACACTTAGCCAAAAACATTCAGTACTTC. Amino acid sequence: CASSGHLAKNIQYF.

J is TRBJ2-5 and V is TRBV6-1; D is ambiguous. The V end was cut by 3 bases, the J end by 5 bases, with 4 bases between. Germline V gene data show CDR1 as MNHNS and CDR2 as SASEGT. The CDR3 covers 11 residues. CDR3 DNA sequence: TGTGCCAGCAGTGACGCCGAGACCCAGTACTTC. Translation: CASSDAETQYF.

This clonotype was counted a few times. DNA for the CDR3: TGTGCCAGCTCACCCCCGACAGGGGGCACAGATACGCAGTATTTT. It specifies CASSPPTGGTDTQYF. This chain links TRBV18 with TRBJ2-3; TRBD1 agrees at 8 bases. The germline V gene encodes CDR1 KGHSH and CDR2 LQKENI. Trimming at V came to 3 bases and at J to 1 base, leaving 3 bases not matched to a gene. The CDR3 covers 15 residues.

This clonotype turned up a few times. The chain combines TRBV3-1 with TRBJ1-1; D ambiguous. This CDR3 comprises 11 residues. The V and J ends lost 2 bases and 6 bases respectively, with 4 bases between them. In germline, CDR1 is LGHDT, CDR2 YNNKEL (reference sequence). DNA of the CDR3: TGTGCCAGCAGCCAAAAGTCTGAAGCTTTCTTT. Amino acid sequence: CASSQKSEAFF. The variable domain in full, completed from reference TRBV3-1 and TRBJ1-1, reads DTAVSQTPKYLVTQMGNDKSIKCEQNLGHDTMYWYKQDSKKFLKIMFSYNNKELIINETVPNRFSPKSPDKAHLNLHINSLELGDSAVYFCASSQKSEAFFGQGTRLTVV.

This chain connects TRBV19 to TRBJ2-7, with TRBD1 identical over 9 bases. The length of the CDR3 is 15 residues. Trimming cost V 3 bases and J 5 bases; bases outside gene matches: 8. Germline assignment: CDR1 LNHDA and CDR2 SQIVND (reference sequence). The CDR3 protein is CASSMRRDREHEQYF. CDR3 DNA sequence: TGTGCCAGTAGTATGAGACGGGACAGGGAGCACGAGCAGTACTTC.

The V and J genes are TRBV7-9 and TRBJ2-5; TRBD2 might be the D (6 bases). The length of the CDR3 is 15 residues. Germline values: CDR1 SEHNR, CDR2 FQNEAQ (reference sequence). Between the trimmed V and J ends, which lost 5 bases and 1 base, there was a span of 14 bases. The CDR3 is CASSRLGTSQETQYF. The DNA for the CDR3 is TGTGCCAGCAGCCGACTTGGGACTTCCCAAGAGACCCAGTACTTC.

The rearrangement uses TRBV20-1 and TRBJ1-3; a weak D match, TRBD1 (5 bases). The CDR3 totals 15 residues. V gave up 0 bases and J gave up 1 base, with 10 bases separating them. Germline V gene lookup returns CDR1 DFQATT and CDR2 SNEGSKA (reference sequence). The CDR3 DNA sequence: TGCAGTGCTAGAGATTACGGGGGGTCTGGAAACACCATATATTTT. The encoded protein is CSARDYGGSGNTIYF.

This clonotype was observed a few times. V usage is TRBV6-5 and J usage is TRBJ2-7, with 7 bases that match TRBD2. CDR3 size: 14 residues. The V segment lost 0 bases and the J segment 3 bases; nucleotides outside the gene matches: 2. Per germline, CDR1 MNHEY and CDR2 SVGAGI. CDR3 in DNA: TGTGCCAGCAGTTACTCGCGGACTAGCTACGAGCAGTACTTC. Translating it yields CASSYSRTSYEQYF.

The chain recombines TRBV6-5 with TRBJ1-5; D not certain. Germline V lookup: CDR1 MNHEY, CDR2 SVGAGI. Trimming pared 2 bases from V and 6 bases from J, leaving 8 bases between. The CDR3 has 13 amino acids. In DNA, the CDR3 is TGTGCCAGCAGTTACAGGGAGGGTCAGCCCCAGCATTTT. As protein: CASSYREGQPQHF.

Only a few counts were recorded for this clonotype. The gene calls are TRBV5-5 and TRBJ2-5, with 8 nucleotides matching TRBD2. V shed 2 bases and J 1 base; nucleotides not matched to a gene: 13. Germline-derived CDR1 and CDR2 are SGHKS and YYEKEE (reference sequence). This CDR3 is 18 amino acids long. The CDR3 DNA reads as TGTGCCAGCAGCTTCGAAGCGGCCAGCGGGGGACCCCAAGAGACCCAGTACTTC. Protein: CASSFEAASGGPQETQYF. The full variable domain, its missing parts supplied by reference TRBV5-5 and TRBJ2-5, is DAGVTQSPTHLIKTRGQQVTLRCSPISGHKSVSWYQQVLGQGPQFIFQYYEKEERGRGNFPDRFSARQFPNYSSELNVNALLLGDSALYLCASSFEAASGGPQETQYFGPGTRLLVL.

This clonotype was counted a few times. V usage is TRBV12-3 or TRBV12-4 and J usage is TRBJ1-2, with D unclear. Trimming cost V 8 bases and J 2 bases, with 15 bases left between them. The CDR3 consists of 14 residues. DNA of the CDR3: TGTGCCAGCCAGACTGCGGGCAAGAACTATGGCTACACCTTC. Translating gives CASQTAGKNYGYTF.

The CDR3 region has the DNA TGTGCCAGCAGTGAACAGGGGAGTGATCGCGCTGAAGCTTTCTTT. Amino acid sequence: CASSEQGSDRAEAFF. The gene calls are TRBV12-3 or TRBV12-4 and TRBJ1-1, with 7 bases matching TRBD1. This CDR3 contains 15 residues. J gave up 6 bases and V 5 bases, and 12 bases lay outside the gene matches.

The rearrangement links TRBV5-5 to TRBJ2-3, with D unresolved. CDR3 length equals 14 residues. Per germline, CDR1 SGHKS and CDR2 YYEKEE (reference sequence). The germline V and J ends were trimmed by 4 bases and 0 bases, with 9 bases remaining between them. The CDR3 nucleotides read TGTGCCAGCAGCGAACAGACAAGCACAGATACGCAGTATTTT. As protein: CASSEQTSTDTQYF.

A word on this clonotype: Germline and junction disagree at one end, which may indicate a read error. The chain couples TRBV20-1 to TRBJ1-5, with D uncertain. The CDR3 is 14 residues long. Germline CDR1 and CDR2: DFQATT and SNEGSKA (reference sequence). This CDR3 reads CSATIYNSNQPQHF. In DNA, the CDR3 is TGCAGCGCTACTATATATAATAGCAATCAGCCCCAGCATTTT.

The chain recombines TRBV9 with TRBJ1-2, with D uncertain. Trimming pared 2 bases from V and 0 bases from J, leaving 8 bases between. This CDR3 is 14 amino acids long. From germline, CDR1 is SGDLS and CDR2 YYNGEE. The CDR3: CASSVGSTNYGYTF. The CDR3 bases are TGTGCCAGCAGCGTGGGATCTACTAACTATGGCTACACCTTC.

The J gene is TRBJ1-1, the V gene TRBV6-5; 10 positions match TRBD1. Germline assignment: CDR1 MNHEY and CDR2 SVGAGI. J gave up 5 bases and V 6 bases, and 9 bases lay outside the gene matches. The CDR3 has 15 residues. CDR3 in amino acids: CASSPPGTGETEAFF. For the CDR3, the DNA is TGTGCCAGCAGCCCTCCTGGGACAGGGGAGACTGAAGCTTTCTTT.

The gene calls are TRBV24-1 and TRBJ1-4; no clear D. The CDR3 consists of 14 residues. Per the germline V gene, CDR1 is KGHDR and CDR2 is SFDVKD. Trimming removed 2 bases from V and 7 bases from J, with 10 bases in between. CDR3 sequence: CATSDSRRIEKLFF. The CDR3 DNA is TGTGCCACCAGTGATTCACGACGGATTGAAAAACTGTTTTTT.

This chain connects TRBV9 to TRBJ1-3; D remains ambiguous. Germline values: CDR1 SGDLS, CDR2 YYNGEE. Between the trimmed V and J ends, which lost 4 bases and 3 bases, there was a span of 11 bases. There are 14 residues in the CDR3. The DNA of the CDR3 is TGTGCCAGCAGCACCCGGTGGGGTGGAAACACCATATATTTT. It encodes CASSTRWGGNTIYF.

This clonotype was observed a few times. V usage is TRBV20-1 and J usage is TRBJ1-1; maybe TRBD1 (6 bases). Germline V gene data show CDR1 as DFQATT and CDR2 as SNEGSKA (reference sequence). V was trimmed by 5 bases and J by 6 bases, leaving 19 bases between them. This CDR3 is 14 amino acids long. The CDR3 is CSARARGTSAEAFF. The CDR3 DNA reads TGCAGTGCTCGGGCGAGGGGGACGAGTGCTGAAGCTTTCTTT.

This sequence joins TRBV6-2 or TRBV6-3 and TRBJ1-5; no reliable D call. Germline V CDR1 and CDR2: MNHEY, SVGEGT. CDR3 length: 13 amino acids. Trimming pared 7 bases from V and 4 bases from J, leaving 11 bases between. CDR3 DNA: TGTGCCAGCAAAGGTTTTGGAAATCAGCCCCAGCATTTT. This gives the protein CASKGFGNQPQHF.

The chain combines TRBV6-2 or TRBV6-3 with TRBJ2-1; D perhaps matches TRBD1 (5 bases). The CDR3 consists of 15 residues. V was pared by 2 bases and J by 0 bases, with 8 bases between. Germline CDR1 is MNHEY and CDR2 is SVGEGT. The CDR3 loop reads CASSYDSLSYNEQFF. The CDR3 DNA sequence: TGTGCCAGCAGTTACGACAGCCTCTCCTACAATGAGCAGTTCTTC.

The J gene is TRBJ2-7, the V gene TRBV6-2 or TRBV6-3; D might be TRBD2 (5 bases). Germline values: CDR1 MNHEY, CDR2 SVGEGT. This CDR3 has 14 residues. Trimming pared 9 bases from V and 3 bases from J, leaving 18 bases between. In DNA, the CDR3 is TGTGCCAGTTCCCTCGAGGGTTCCTACTACGAGCAGTACTTC. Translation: CASSLEGSYYEQYF.

The CDR3 DNA reads TGTGCCAGCAGAGGGACAGGGGGGTATGAGCAGTACTTC. Protein: CASRGTGGYEQYF. The chain couples TRBV27 to TRBJ2-7; TRBD1 agrees at 11 bases. The CDR3 has 13 residues. After removal of 6 bases from V and 7 bases from J, the junction contained 5 bases not matched to a gene. Germline values: CDR1 MNHEY, CDR2 SMNVEV (reference sequence).

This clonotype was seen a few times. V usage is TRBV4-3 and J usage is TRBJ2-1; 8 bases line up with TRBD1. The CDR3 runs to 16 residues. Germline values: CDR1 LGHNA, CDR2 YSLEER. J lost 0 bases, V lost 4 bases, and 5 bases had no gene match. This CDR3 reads CASSPTTGGSYNEQFF. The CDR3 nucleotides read TGCGCCAGCAGCCCTACTACAGGGGGCTCCTACAATGAGCAGTTCTTC.

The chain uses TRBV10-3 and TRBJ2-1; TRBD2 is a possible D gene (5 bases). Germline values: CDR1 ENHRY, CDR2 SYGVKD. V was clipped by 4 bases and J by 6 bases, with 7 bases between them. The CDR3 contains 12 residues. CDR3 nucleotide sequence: TGTGCCATCAGTGGAGGGAGCAATGAGCAGTTCTTC. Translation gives CAISGGSNEQFF.